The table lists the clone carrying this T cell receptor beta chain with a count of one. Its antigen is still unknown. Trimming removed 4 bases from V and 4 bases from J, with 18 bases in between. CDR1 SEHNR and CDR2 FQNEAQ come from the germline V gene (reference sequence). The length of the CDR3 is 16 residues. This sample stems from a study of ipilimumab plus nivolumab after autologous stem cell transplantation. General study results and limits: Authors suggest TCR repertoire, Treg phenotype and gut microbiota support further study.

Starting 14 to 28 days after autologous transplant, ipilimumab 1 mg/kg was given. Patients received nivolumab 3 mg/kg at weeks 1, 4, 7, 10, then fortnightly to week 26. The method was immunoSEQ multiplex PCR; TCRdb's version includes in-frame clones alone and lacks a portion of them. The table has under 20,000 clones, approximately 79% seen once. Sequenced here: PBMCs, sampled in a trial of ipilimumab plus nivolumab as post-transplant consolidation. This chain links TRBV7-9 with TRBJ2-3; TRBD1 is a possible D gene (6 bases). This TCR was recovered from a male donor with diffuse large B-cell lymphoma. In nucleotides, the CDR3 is TGTGCCAGCAGCTCCCAAATTGACAGGTTTTCAGATACGCAGTATTTT. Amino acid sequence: CASSSQIDRFSDTQYF.